The rows below give T cell receptor beta chains drawn from one sample of a study of regulatory T cells in long-lasting Graves disease. Using its own MiXCR run on the multiplex PCR reads, TCRdb lists one record per CDR3 protein. This sample yields roughly 700,000 distinct CDR3 sequences, of which around 30% are seen a single time; around 42% belongs to the top ten. The source was peripheral blood mononuclear cells (PBMCs), collected when the disease was refractory, from a patient treated with antithyroid drugs. The receptors shown here come from a female donor with Graves disease. The CDR3 runs from the conserved cysteine through the conserved F or W. A D gene is named only where the DNA matches it firmly. Some rows have no size entry. The others give once, few or many, or a class for an expanded clone.

v_call: TRBV12-3/TRBV12-4; j_call: TRBJ1-1; clone_size: few; d_call: -; cdr3_aa: CASSNYIQMNTEAFF; cdr3_nt: TGTGCCAGCAGTAACTATATACAAATGAACACTGAAGCTTTCTTT
v_call: TRBV7-9; j_call: TRBJ1-1; clone_size: many; d_call: -; cdr3_aa: CASSLNTGLNTEAFF; cdr3_nt: TGTGCCAGCAGCTTAAATACAGGGTTAAACACTGAAGCTTTCTTT
v_call: TRBV10-3; j_call: TRBJ1-1; clone_size: -; d_call: -; cdr3_aa: CAISVAGAGTEAFF; cdr3_nt: TGTGCCATCAGTGTGGCAGGGGCGGGCACTGAAGCTTTCTTT
v_call: TRBV7-9; j_call: TRBJ1-1; clone_size: few; d_call: -; cdr3_aa: CASSLDGKNTEAFF; cdr3_nt: TGTGCCAGCAGCTTAGACGGAAAGAACACTGAAGCTTTCTTT
v_call: TRBV7-2; j_call: TRBJ1-1; clone_size: -; d_call: TRBD1; cdr3_aa: CASSSGQASNTEAFF; cdr3_nt: TGTGCCAGCAGCTCAGGACAGGCGTCGAACACTGAAGCTTTCTTT
v_call: TRBV5-5; j_call: TRBJ2-7; clone_size: -; d_call: -; cdr3_aa: CASSFHEYNEQYF; cdr3_nt: TGTGCCAGCAGCTTCCACGAGTACAACGAGCAGTACTTC
v_call: TRBV6-2/TRBV6-3; j_call: TRBJ1-1; clone_size: few; d_call: TRBD1; cdr3_aa: CASSYGTGGLMNTEAFF; cdr3_nt: TGTGCCAGCAGTTATGGGACAGGGGGACTTATGAACACTGAAGCTTTCTTT
v_call: TRBV20-1; j_call: TRBJ1-1; clone_size: many; d_call: -; cdr3_aa: CSAVLGTEAFF; cdr3_nt: TGCAGTGCCGTGTTGGGCACTGAAGCTTTCTTT
v_call: TRBV7-9; j_call: TRBJ2-2; clone_size: -; d_call: -; cdr3_aa: CASTFTPRAGELFF; cdr3_nt: TGTGCCAGCACCTTCACTCCTCGAGCCGGGGAGCTGTTTTTT
v_call: TRBV20-1; j_call: TRBJ1-2; clone_size: few; d_call: -; cdr3_aa: CSAPRPLAGYTF; cdr3_nt: TGCAGTGCTCCCCGCCCCCTCGCGGGCTACACCTTC
v_call: TRBV7-6; j_call: TRBJ1-2; clone_size: few; d_call: -; cdr3_aa: CASSYGTTAGYTF; cdr3_nt: TGTGCCAGCAGCTACGGCACTACGGCCGGCTACACCTTC
v_call: TRBV12-3/TRBV12-4; j_call: TRBJ1-5; clone_size: -; d_call: TRBD1; cdr3_aa: CASSGQGFYQPQHF; cdr3_nt: TGTGCCAGCAGTGGACAGGGTTTTTACCAGCCCCAGCATTTT
v_call: TRBV10-1; j_call: TRBJ1-5; clone_size: few; d_call: -; cdr3_aa: CASSAGKEQPQHF; cdr3_nt: TGCGCCAGCTCCGCAGGGAAGGAACAGCCCCAGCATTTT
v_call: TRBV20-1; j_call: TRBJ2-7; clone_size: -; d_call: -; cdr3_aa: CSARGRGPSLSSYEQYF; cdr3_nt: TGCAGTGCTAGGGGCCGCGGACCTTCTCTCAGCTCCTACGAGCAGTACTTC
v_call: TRBV5-1; j_call: TRBJ2-3; clone_size: -; d_call: TRBD2; cdr3_aa: CASSGSLAGTDTQYF; cdr3_nt: TGCGCCAGCAGCGGCTCACTAGCGGGAACCGATACGCAGTATTTT
v_call: TRBV12-3/TRBV12-4; j_call: TRBJ2-5; clone_size: many; d_call: TRBD2; cdr3_aa: CASSLLRASGIQETQYF; cdr3_nt: TGTGCCAGCAGTTTACTGAGGGCTAGCGGGATCCAAGAGACCCAGTACTTC